Listed below are T cell receptor beta chains from one sample, sequenced in a study of cytomegalovirus exposure and HLA in healthy donors. Sequencing used immunoSEQ multiplex PCR; TCRdb keeps in-frame clones, though not all of them. Here the sample spans some 140,000 clones, 60% to 85% being singletons. Sequencing was done on a sample of PBMCs. All receptors derive from a male donor in good health and CMV-seropositive. Each CDR3 is given with its conserved first and last residue. Each record gives: clone size, J gene, D gene, V gene, CDR3 DNA, CDR3 protein. A D gene is named only where the DNA matches it firmly. The size entry is marked missing in some rows and otherwise reads once, few, many or a size class.

size: NA
J: TRBJ2-7
D: NA
V: TRBV2
DNA: TGTGCCAGCAGTGATGGGGGGTGGAGTGGAGAGCAGTACTTC
CDR3: CASSDGGWSGEQYF

size: NA
J: TRBJ1-2
D: TRBD1
V: TRBV6-5
DNA: TGTGCCAGCAGTGACTCGGACAGGGTGGGTGGCTACACCTTC
CDR3: CASSDSDRVGGYTF

size: NA
J: TRBJ2-7
D: TRBD1
V: TRBV10-3
DNA: TGTGCCATCAGTGAGTCTTACAGGACAGGGGTTTACGAGCAGTACTTC
CDR3: CAISESYRTGVYEQYF

size: NA
J: TRBJ2-6
D: NA
V: TRBV29-1
DNA: TGCAGCGTTGCCCTCTCTGGGGCCAACGTCCTGACTTTC
CDR3: CSVALSGANVLTF

size: NA
J: TRBJ1-4
D: NA
V: TRBV5-1
DNA: TGCGCCAGCAGCCAGGACAGTTCAGCTAATGAAAAACTGTTTTTT
CDR3: CASSQDSSANEKLFF

size: NA
J: TRBJ1-5
D: NA
V: TRBV2
DNA: TGTGCCAGCAGTGATTCCGGGGGACGGCAGCCCCAGCATTTT
CDR3: CASSDSGGRQPQHF

size: NA
J: TRBJ2-1
D: TRBD2
V: TRBV13
DNA: TGTGCCAGCAGCCACAGCGGGGGCCCCAATGAGCAGTTCTTC
CDR3: CASSHSGGPNEQFF

size: NA
J: TRBJ2-2
D: NA
V: TRBV6-1
DNA: TGTGCCAGCAATCAGGGGTGGTGGGGGGAGCTGTTTTTT
CDR3: CASNQGWWGELFF

size: once
J: TRBJ2-4
D: TRBD1
V: TRBV2
DNA: TGTGCCAGCAGCCCCCACCGGGACAGTTTAAACATTCAGTACTTC
CDR3: CASSPHRDSLNIQYF

size: NA
J: TRBJ1-2
D: TRBD1
V: TRBV5-1
DNA: TGCGCCAGCAGCTCCCGCGGGGACAGGGGCGCTGAAGTCCATGGCTACACCTTC
CDR3: CASSSRGDRGAEVHGYTF

size: NA
J: TRBJ2-5
D: NA
V: TRBV9
DNA: TGTGCCAGCAGCGACGGGACAAATATACTGGAGACCCAGTACTTC
CDR3: CASSDGTNILETQYF

size: NA
J: TRBJ1-2
D: TRBD1
V: TRBV2
DNA: TGTGCCAGCAGGGCAGGGGGGTACTATGGCTACACCTTC
CDR3: CASRAGGYYGYTF

size: NA
J: TRBJ1-1
D: NA
V: TRBV18
DNA: TGTGCCAGCTCACCCGAGGTGTTAGGGAACACTGAAGCTTTCTTT
CDR3: CASSPEVLGNTEAFF

size: few
J: TRBJ1-1
D: NA
V: TRBV7-9
DNA: TGTGCCAGCAGCTTCGGTAGGCGAGGAGGGGAAGCTTTCTTT
CDR3: CASSFGRRGGEAFF

size: few
J: TRBJ2-7
D: TRBD2
V: TRBV7-9
DNA: TGTTCCAGCAGCTCGAAGCGGGGATCCTACGAGCAGTACTTC
CDR3: CSSSSKRGSYEQYF

size: NA
J: TRBJ1-2
D: TRBD1
V: TRBV19
DNA: TGTGCCAGTAGTAGAGAGACAGGGCCCTCCTATGGCTACACCTTC
CDR3: CASSRETGPSYGYTF

size: NA
J: TRBJ2-5
D: TRBD2
V: TRBV27
DNA: TGTGCCAGCAGTTTGAGGAGCGGGGGAGGTCAAGAGACCCAGTACTTC
CDR3: CASSLRSGGGQETQYF

size: NA
J: TRBJ2-5
D: TRBD2
V: TRBV7-8
DNA: TGTGCCAGCAGGGAAGGACTAGCGGGGGCGGAGACCCAGTACTTC
CDR3: CASREGLAGAETQYF

size: once
J: TRBJ1-3
D: NA
V: TRBV28
DNA: TGTGCCATCACAGGGTCTGCAAACACCATATATTTT
CDR3: CAITGSANTIYF

size: NA
J: TRBJ1-3
D: NA
V: TRBV19
DNA: TGTGCCAGTAGTACACAGGATTTTGGAAACACCATATATTTT
CDR3: CASSTQDFGNTIYF

size: NA
J: TRBJ2-1
D: TRBD1
V: TRBV7-9
DNA: TGTGCCAGCAGCTCGGGACAGACTAATGAGCAGTTCTTC
CDR3: CASSSGQTNEQFF

size: NA
J: TRBJ1-6
D: NA
V: TRBV6-1
DNA: TGTGCCAGCAGTGGAACAGGCGAAGCACCCCTCCACTTT
CDR3: CASSGTGEAPLHF

size: NA
J: TRBJ2-1
D: TRBD2
V: TRBV7-8
DNA: TGTGCCAGCAGCCCAGGGACTAGCGGTCTATTCAACAATGAGCAGTTCTTC
CDR3: CASSPGTSGLFNNEQFF

size: NA
J: TRBJ2-7
D: NA
V: TRBV7-5
DNA: TGTTACCCCGGGACTAGCGGGACGGGGACGAATGACGAGCAGTACTTC
CDR3: CYPGTSGTGTNDEQYF

size: NA
J: TRBJ2-3
D: TRBD2
V: TRBV5-1
DNA: TGCGCCAGCAGCTTTCTACGGGAGGGCCATCGACGCACAGATACGCAGTATTTT
CDR3: CASSFLREGHRRTDTQYF

size: NA
J: TRBJ2-7
D: NA
V: TRBV28
DNA: TGTGCCAGCAGTTTAGAGTACACAGGAGACTCCTACGAGCAGTACTTC
CDR3: CASSLEYTGDSYEQYF

size: NA
J: TRBJ2-3
D: TRBD1
V: TRBV7-9
DNA: TGTGCCAGCAGCCGACAGGGATTCACAGATACGCAGTATTTT
CDR3: CASSRQGFTDTQYF

size: NA
J: TRBJ1-1
D: NA
V: TRBV5-4
DNA: TGTGCCAGCAGCTTGGAGGTCGGGGGAACTGAAGCTTTCTTT
CDR3: CASSLEVGGTEAFF

size: NA
J: TRBJ2-2
D: TRBD2
V: TRBV18
DNA: TGTGCCAGCTCACCACAAACTAGCGGTAACACCGGGGAGCTGTTTTTT
CDR3: CASSPQTSGNTGELFF

size: once
J: TRBJ1-2
D: NA
V: TRBV7-2
DNA: TGTGCCAGCAGCTTAGCCCCCGAGCACTATGGCTACACCTTC
CDR3: CASSLAPEHYGYTF

size: NA
J: TRBJ2-3
D: TRBD2
V: TRBV19
DNA: TGTGCCAGTAGTATGACCGGGACTAGGGGCACAGATACGCAGTATTTT
CDR3: CASSMTGTRGTDTQYF

size: NA
J: TRBJ1-2
D: NA
V: TRBV18
DNA: TGTGCCAGCTCACCAAGTGATTACGGGAACTATGGCTACACCTTC
CDR3: CASSPSDYGNYGYTF

size: once
J: TRBJ1-4
D: NA
V: TRBV10-3
DNA: TGTGCCATCAGTGAGTCGGACAGTGCAACTAATGAAAAACTGTTTTTT
CDR3: CAISESDSATNEKLFF

size: NA
J: TRBJ2-1
D: TRBD2
V: TRBV13
DNA: TGTGCCAGCAGCTTAGTAGCAGAAACTAGCGGATACAATGAGCAGTTCTTC
CDR3: CASSLVAETSGYNEQFF

size: NA
J: TRBJ2-7
D: TRBD1
V: TRBV4-1
DNA: TGCGCCAGCAGTCTAGGGACAGGGGAGTACGAGCAGTACTTC
CDR3: CASSLGTGEYEQYF

size: once
J: TRBJ2-1
D: NA
V: TRBV5-1
DNA: TGCGCCAGCAGCGAAGGGGACACCTACAATGAGCAGTTCTTC
CDR3: CASSEGDTYNEQFF

size: few
J: TRBJ1-2
D: NA
V: TRBV7-9
DNA: TGTGCCAGCAGCTCCGCCGGGCGGGTCAACTATGGCTACACCTTC
CDR3: CASSSAGRVNYGYTF

size: NA
J: TRBJ1-6
D: NA
V: TRBV29-1
DNA: TGCAGCGTTGAAACAGCCCATAATTCACCCCTCCACTTT
CDR3: CSVETAHNSPLHF

size: NA
J: TRBJ2-3
D: TRBD1
V: TRBV7-6
DNA: TGTGCCAGCAGCCTAAACCAGGGGGCGCTGGGCACAGATACGCAGTATTTT
CDR3: CASSLNQGALGTDTQYF

size: once
J: TRBJ1-4
D: TRBD1
V: TRBV5-4
DNA: TGTGCCAGCAGCTTGGGGGGACAGGGTGCTCGCGAAAAACTGTTTTTT
CDR3: CASSLGGQGAREKLFF

size: once
J: TRBJ2-1
D: TRBD2
V: TRBV9
DNA: TGTGCCAGCAGCGTAGGTGGTAGCGGGGGCTACAATGAGCAGTTCTTC
CDR3: CASSVGGSGGYNEQFF

size: few
J: TRBJ2-7
D: TRBD2
V: TRBV10-3
DNA: TGTGCCATCAGGATGGGTGGCCTCAGCGGGAGAAGTCACTCCTACGAGCAGTACTTC
CDR3: CAIRMGGLSGRSHSYEQYF

size: NA
J: TRBJ2-7
D: TRBD1
V: TRBV30
DNA: TGTGCCTGGAGCCAAGCCGGGACAGGGGCCTCCTACGAGCAGTACTTC
CDR3: CAWSQAGTGASYEQYF

size: NA
J: TRBJ2-3
D: TRBD2
V: TRBV14
DNA: TGTGCCAGCAGCCCCGTTGTTAGTCTATTCGGGGGGACGACCACAGATACGCAGTATTTT
CDR3: CASSPVVSLFGGTTTDTQYF

size: NA
J: TRBJ2-7
D: TRBD2
V: TRBV19
DNA: TGTGCCAGTAGTATCGGGACTAGCGGGAGGTACGAGCAGTACTTC
CDR3: CASSIGTSGRYEQYF

size: NA
J: TRBJ1-2
D: NA
V: TRBV9
DNA: TGTGCCAGCAGCGTAGAACCCGACGGGTATAACTATGGCTACACCTTC
CDR3: CASSVEPDGYNYGYTF

size: NA
J: TRBJ2-7
D: NA
V: TRBV18
DNA: TGTGCCAGCTCACCCCCGGGCCAACGCAGGGGCGAGCAGTACTTC
CDR3: CASSPPGQRRGEQYF

size: NA
J: TRBJ2-1
D: NA
V: TRBV11-2
DNA: TGTGCCAGCAGCATCGAGGATCGGGGGACTGAGCAGTTCTTC
CDR3: CASSIEDRGTEQFF

size: NA
J: TRBJ2-7
D: TRBD2
V: TRBV4-3
DNA: TGCGCCAGCAGCCCGCGACTAGCGGGACTCAACGAGCAGTACTTC
CDR3: CASSPRLAGLNEQYF

size: NA
J: TRBJ2-1
D: TRBD2
V: TRBV28
DNA: TGTGCCAGCAGTCGGGCCGGGACTAGCGGGAGTAATGAGCAGTTCTTC
CDR3: CASSRAGTSGSNEQFF